This T cell receptor beta chain was captured by sequencing in a study of T cell responses to AZD1222 COVID-19 vaccine. Study-level findings and limits: The repertoires were collected only after the peak T cell response.

This clone was seen just once. No antigen is known for it. This CDR3 spans 18 amino acids. The germline V gene encodes CDR1 SGHTA and CDR2 FQGNSA. V was shortened by 3 bases and J by 1 base, with 22 bases between the two germline ends. Measured with immunoSEQ multiplex PCR; TCRdb has only the in-frame clones, and not every one. The sample shows 120,000 or so clones, roughly 84% of them seen only once. V usage is TRBV7-2 and J usage is TRBJ2-7; possibly TRBD2 for D (7 bases). The sequences come from peripheral blood, collected on day 0 of AZD1222 vaccination. This TCR was sampled from an adult in good health. CDR3 DNA sequence: TGTGCCAGCAGCTTCCGGGGGGCCTTCGAACTGGTATCCTACGAGCAGTACTTC. This translates into CASSFRGAFELVSYEQYF.